This T cell receptor beta chain was captured by sequencing in a study of T cell repertoires in cytomegalovirus infection. Study at large: Public TCR beta signatures marked donors with CMV infection and the matching HLA. General study findings and limits: HLA-C-restricted CMV-specific TCR beta clonotypes prevailed in the ex vivo response. Individuals carrying CMV plus the relevant HLA were identified by cumulative frequency of public TCR beta families.

Concerning this clonotype itself: The antigen is not known. This clone may be a read error of a much larger clone one base away. Given the absence of the conserved phenylalanine or tryptophan at the CDR3 end, a read error is likely.

The CDR3 contains 14 residues. The germline V gene encodes CDR1 SGHVS and CDR2 FQNEAQ. After removal of 4 bases from V and 6 bases from J, the junction contained 6 bases not matched to a gene. TCRdb re-derived calls from the reads in MiXCR, one entry per CDR3 protein. The profile covers roughly 230,000 distinct CDR3 sequences, with more than 15% appearing a single time and roughly 50% taken by the ten largest. The chain links TRBV7-8 to TRBJ1-2; 9 positions agree with TRBD1. Sequencing was performed on CD8+ T cells from PBMCs. This receptor was obtained from a human donor in good health (CMV status not recorded). Some clones in this sample may be carry-over from other donors' samples. CDR3 amino acids: CASSSGQGRDGYTY. In DNA form, the CDR3 reads TGTGCCAGCAGCTCCGGACAGGGGCGCGATGGCTACACCTAC.